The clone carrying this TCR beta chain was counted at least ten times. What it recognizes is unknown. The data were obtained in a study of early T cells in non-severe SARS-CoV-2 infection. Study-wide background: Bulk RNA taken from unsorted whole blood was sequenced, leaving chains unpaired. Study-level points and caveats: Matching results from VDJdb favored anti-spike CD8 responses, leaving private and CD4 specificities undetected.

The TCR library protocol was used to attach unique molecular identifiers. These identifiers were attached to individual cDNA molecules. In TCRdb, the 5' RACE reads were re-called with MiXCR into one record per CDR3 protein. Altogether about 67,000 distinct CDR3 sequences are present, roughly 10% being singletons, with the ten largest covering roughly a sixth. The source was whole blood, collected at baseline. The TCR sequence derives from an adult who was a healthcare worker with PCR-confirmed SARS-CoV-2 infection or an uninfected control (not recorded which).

CDR3 residues: CASSTGQAGTQYF. Here the CDR3 DNA reads TGCGCCAGCAGCACGGGACAGGCGGGGACCCAGTACTTC. The rearrangement uses TRBV5-1 and TRBJ2-5; 8 bases align to TRBD1. Germline CDR1 SGHRS, CDR2 YFSETQ. V lost 4 bases to trimming and J lost 7 bases; unmatched junction nucleotides: 6. The CDR3 spans 13 residues.